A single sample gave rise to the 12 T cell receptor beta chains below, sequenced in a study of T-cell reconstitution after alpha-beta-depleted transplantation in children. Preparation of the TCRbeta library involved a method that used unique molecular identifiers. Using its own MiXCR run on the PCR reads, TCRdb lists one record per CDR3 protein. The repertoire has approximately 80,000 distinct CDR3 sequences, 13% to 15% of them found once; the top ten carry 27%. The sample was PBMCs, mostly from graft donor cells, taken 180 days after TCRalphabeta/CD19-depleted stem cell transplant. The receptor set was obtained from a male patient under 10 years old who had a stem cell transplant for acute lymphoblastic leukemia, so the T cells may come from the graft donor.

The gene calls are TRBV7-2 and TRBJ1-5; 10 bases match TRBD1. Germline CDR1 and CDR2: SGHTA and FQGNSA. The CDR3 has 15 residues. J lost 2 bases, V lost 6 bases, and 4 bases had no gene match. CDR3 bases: TGTGCCAGCAGATCGGGGACAGGGGGCAATCAGCCCCAGCATTTT. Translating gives CASRSGTGGNQPQHF.

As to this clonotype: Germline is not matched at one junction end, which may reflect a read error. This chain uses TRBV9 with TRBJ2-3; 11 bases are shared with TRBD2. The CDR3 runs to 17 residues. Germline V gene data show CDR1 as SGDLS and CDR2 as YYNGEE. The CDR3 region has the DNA TGTGCCGGCAGCGTGGGGGTAGCGGGAGGGAGCACAGATATGCAGTATTTT. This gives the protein CAGSVGVAGGSTDMQYF.

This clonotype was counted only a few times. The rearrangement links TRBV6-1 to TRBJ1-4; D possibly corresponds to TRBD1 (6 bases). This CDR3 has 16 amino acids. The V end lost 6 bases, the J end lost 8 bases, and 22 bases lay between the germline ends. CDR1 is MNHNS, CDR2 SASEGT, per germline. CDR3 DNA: TGTGCCAGCAGGTTGAGATACAGGGATGTAGGAGAAAAACTGTTTTTT. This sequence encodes CASRLRYRDVGEKLFF.

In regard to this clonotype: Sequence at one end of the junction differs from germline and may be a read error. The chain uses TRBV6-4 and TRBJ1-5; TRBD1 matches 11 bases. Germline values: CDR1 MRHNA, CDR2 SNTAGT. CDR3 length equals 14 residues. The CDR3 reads CACSLGQGARPQHF. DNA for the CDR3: TGTGCCTGCAGTCTCGGACAGGGGGCAAGGCCCCAGCATTTT.

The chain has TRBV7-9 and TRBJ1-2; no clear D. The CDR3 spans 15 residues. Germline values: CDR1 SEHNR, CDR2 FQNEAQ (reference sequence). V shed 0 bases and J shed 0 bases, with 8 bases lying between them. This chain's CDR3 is CASSLAVVANYGYTF. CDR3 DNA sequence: TGTGCCAGCAGCTTAGCGGTGGTAGCTAACTATGGCTACACCTTC.

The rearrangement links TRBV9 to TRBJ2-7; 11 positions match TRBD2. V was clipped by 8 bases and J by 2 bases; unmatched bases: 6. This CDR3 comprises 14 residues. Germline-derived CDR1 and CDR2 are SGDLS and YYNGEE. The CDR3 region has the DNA TGTGCCAGTCCCTCTAGCGGGAGGACCTACGAGCAGTACTTC. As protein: CASPSSGRTYEQYF.

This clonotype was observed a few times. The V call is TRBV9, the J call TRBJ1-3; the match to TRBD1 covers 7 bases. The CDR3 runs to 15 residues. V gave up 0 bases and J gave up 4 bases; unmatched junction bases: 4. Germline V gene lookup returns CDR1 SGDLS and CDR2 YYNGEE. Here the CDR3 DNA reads TGTGCCAGCAGCGTAGTTGAGGGGGCGGGAAACACCATATATTTT. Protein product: CASSVVEGAGNTIYF.

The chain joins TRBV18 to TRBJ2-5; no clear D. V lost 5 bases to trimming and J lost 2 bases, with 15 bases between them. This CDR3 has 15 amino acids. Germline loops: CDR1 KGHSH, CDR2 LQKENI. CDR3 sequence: CASSMTIGSQETQYF. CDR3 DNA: TGTGCCAGCTCAATGACGATAGGCAGTCAAGAGACCCAGTACTTC.

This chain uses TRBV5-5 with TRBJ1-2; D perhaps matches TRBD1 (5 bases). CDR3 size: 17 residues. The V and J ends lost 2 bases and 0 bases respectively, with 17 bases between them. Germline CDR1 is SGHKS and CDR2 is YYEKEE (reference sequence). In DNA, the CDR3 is TGTGCCAGCAGCTTACAGCACAGGCCGCCTTCTAACTATGGCTACACCTTC. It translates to CASSLQHRPPSNYGYTF.

CDR3 protein: CASSPTVLGQETQYF. CDR3 DNA: TGTGCCAGCAGTCCGACAGTTTTGGGCCAAGAGACCCAGTACTTC. The chain is built from TRBV25-1 and TRBJ2-5, with D maybe TRBD1 (5 bases). The germline V gene encodes CDR1 MGHDK and CDR2 SYGVNS. The CDR3 has 15 residues. The germline V and J ends were trimmed by 5 bases and 1 base, with 14 bases remaining between them. Complete variable domain (other parts from reference TRBV25-1 and TRBJ2-5): EADIYQTPRYLVIGTGKKITLECSQTMGHDKMYWYQQDPGMELHLIHYSYGVNSTEKGDLSSESTVSRIRTEHFPLTLESARPSHTSQYLCASSPTVLGQETQYFGPGTRLLVL.

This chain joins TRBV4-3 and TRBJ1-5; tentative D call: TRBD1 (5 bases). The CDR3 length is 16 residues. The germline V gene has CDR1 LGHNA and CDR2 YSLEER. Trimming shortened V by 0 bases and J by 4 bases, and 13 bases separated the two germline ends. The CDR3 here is CASSQEEGDRNQPQHF. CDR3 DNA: TGCGCCAGCAGCCAAGAAGAAGGGGATCGAAATCAGCCCCAGCATTTT.

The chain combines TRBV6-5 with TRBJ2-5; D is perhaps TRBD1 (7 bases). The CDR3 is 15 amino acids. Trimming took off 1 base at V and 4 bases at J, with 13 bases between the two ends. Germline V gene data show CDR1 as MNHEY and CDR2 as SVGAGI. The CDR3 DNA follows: TGTGCCAGCAGTTACTTTGGAGGGGGCCGAGAGACCCAGTACTTC. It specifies CASSYFGGGRETQYF.